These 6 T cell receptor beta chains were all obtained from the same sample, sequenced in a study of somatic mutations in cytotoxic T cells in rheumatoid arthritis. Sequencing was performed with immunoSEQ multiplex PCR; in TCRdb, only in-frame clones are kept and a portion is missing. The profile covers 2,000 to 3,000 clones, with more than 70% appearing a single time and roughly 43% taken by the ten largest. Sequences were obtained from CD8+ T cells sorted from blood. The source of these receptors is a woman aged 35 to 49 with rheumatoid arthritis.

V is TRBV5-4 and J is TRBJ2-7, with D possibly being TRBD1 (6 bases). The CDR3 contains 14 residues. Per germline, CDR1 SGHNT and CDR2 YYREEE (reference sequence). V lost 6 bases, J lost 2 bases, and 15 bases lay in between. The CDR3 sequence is CASTTEGVAYEQYF. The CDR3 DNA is TGTGCCAGCACCACCGAGGGGGTGGCCTACGAGCAGTACTTC.

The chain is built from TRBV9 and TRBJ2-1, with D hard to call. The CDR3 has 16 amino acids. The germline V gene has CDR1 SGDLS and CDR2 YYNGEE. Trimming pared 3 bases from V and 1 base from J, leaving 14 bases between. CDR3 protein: CASSDPRVESYNEQFF. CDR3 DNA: TGTGCCAGCAGCGATCCTCGAGTTGAATCCTACAATGAGCAGTTCTTC.

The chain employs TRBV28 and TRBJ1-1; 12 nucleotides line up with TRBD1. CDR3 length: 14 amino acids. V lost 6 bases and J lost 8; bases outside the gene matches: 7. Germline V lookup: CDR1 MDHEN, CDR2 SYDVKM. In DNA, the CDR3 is TGTGCCAGCAGCACCGGGACAGGGGGCTGGGAAGCTTTCTTT. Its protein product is CASSTGTGGWEAFF.

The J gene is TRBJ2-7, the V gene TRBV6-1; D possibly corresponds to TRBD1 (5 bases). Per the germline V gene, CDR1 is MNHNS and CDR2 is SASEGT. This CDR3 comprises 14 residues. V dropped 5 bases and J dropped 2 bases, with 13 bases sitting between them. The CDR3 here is CASSTHRIPYEQYF. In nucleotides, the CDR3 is TGTGCCAGCAGTACCCACAGGATTCCCTACGAGCAGTACTTC.

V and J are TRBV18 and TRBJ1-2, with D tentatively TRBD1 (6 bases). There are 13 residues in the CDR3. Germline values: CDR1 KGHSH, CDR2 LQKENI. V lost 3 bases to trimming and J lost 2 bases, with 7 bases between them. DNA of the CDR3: TGTGCCAGCTCACCGACAGGCAACTATGGCTACACCTTC. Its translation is CASSPTGNYGYTF. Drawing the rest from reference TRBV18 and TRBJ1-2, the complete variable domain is NAGVMQNPRHLVRRRGQEARLRCSPMKGHSHVYWYRQLPEEGLKFMVYLQKENIIDESGMPKERFSAEFPKEGPSILRIQQVVRGDSAAYFCASSPTGNYGYTFGSGTRLTVV.

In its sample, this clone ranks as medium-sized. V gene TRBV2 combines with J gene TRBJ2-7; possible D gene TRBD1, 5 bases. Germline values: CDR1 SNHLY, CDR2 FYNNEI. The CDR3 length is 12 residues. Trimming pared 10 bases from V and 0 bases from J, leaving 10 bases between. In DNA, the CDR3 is TGTGCCACCGAGACAGCCTCCTACGAGCAGTACTTC. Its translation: CATETASYEQYF. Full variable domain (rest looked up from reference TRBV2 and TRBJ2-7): EPEVTQTPSHQVTQMGQEVILRCVPISNHLYFYWYRQILGQKVEFLVSFYNNEISEKSEIFDDQFSVERPDGSNFTLKIRSTKLEDSAMYFCATETASYEQYFGPGTRLTVT.